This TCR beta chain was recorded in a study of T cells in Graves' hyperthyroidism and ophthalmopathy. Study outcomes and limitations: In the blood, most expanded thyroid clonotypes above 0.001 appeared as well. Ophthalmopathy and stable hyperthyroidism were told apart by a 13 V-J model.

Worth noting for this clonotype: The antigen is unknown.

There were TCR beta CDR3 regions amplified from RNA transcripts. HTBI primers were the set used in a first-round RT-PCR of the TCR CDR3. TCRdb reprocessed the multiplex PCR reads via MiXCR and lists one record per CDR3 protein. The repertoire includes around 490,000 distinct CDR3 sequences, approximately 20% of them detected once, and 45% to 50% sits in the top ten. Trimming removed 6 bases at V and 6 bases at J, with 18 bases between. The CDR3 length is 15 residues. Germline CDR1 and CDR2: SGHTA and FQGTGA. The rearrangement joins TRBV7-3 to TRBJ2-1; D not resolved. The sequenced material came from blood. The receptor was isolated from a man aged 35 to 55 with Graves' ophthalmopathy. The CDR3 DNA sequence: TGTGCCAGCAGTTCGACTGGCCTGAATGTCAATGAGCAGTTCTTC. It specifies CASSSTGLNVNEQFF.